Given below is one T cell receptor beta chain in context. These data are taken from a study of blood T cell repertoires in COVID-19. Looking at the study overall: The samples span acute and convalescent COVID-19 from the United States, Italy and Spain. From T cells, B-cell-depleted T cells, or PBMCs came the material, which was cDNA or gDNA.

Per germline, CDR1 SGHTA and CDR2 FQGTGA. This CDR3 is 13 amino acids long. J lost 9 bases, V lost 4 bases, and 4 bases had no gene match. Original data processing: Estimated nucleated cell counts came from reference gene primer amplification. TCRdb keeps only in-frame clones here, not all; method: immunoSEQ multiplex PCR. Clone size and the V and J calls come from that table; the DNA yielded D and trimming. The sample has some 150,000 clones; about 91% are singletons. The sequenced sample consisted of peripheral blood. This clonotype was obtained from a woman aged 60-70 years with acute or convalescent COVID-19. The V gene is TRBV7-3, the J gene TRBJ1-2; 11 nucleotides align to TRBD1. CDR3 protein: CASSSGQGASYTF. The DNA for the CDR3 is TGTGCCAGCAGCTCTGGACAGGGGGCGAGCTACACCTTC.